The rows below give T cell receptor beta chains drawn from one sample of a study of post-analysis software for immune sequencing data. TCRdb independently ran MiXCR on the PCR reads; one entry per CDR3 protein. The table records approximately 260,000 distinct CDR3 sequences, roughly a third of them present only once. The specimen was blood. The receptors derive from a girl under 18 with multiple sclerosis. Each CDR3 is given with its conserved first and last residue.

TRBJ1-1,TRBV12-3/TRBV12-4,12,CASSMREGEAFF
TRBJ1-1,TRBV2,14,CASSVGQTNTEAFF
TRBJ1-1,TRBV15,14,CATSRDRQGFEAFF
TRBJ1-1,TRBV18,14,CASSPPGEGREAFF
TRBJ1-4,TRBV20-1,13,CSATRTTNEKLFF
TRBJ2-3,TRBV5-1,13,CASSFDRADTQYF
TRBJ2-7,TRBV11-2,15,CASSLDPGHLSEQYF
TRBJ2-5,TRBV12-3/TRBV12-4,12,CASSQTGETQYF
TRBJ2-1,TRBV5-1,15,CASSSGVPPYNEQFF
TRBJ2-5,TRBV29-1,14,CSVAEPGLQETQYF
TRBJ2-3,TRBV12-3/TRBV12-4,12,CASSGSRGTQYF
TRBJ2-5,TRBV18,17,CASSLLPGLAVQETQYF
TRBJ2-3,TRBV24-1,18,CATGTGTSGPRSADTQYF
TRBJ2-1,TRBV12-3/TRBV12-4,17,CASSSLLGTGFYNEQFF
TRBJ2-5,TRBV4-1,16,CASSQGQLAGVETQYF
TRBJ1-2,TRBV21-1,12,CASSTTGPGYTF
TRBJ1-6,TRBV28,15,CASSPRGRNNSPLHF
TRBJ2-4,TRBV28,11,CAAGQKNIQYF
TRBJ2-7,TRBV6-2/TRBV6-3,15,CASSVLGQESYEQYF
TRBJ2-7,TRBV5-1,15,CASSLAGPLDYEQYF
TRBJ1-3,TRBV3-1,18,CASSQDHGPGGRGNTIYF
TRBJ1-5,TRBV29-1,15,CSVTTGSNSNQPQHF
TRBJ1-5,TRBV2,14,CASSPSGGNQPQHF
TRBJ2-7,TRBV2,12,CASRGAGFEQYF
TRBJ2-1,TRBV12-3/TRBV12-4,14,CASTPPGLGNEQFF
TRBJ2-1,TRBV5-1,14,CASSGFRGSDEQFF
TRBJ2-7,TRBV6-1,12,CAAGRANYEQYF
TRBJ2-5,TRBV7-7,15,CASSSSGQGSETQYF
TRBJ2-5,TRBV20-1,10,CSARGMAQYF
NA,TRBV6-2/TRBV6-3,14,CASSYLQGSETQYF
TRBJ2-3,TRBV6-6,15,CASSYSRVGTDTQYF
NA,TRBV6-5,15,CASSGPSGRNYEQYF
TRBJ2-3,TRBV20-1,14,CSAIRGEYTDTQYF
TRBJ1-2,TRBV20-1,16,CSAYDRGHSSNYGYTF
TRBJ2-7,TRBV20-1,12,CSARPTRDREYF
TRBJ2-1,TRBV6-6,16,CASSYRLGPRSNDQFF
TRBJ2-7,TRBV15,15,CATSRGTGDSYEQYF
TRBJ1-1,TRBV7-9,16,CASSYPTPGVSTEAFF
TRBJ2-5,TRBV11-2,14,CASSSSGGRETQYF
TRBJ1-2,TRBV14,13,CASSQGLGYGYTF